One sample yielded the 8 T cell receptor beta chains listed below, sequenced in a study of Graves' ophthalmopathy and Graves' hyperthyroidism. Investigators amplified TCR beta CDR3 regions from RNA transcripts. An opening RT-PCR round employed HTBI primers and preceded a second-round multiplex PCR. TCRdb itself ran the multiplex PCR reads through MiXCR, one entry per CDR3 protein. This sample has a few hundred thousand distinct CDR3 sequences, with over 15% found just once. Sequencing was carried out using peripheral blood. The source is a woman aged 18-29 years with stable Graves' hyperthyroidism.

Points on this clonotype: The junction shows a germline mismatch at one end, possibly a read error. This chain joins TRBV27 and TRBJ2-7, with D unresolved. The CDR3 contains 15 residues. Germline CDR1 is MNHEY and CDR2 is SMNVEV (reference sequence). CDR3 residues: CASSLSAATSYDQYF. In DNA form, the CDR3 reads TGTGCCAGCAGTTTATCGGCGGCGACATCCTACGATCAGTACTTC.

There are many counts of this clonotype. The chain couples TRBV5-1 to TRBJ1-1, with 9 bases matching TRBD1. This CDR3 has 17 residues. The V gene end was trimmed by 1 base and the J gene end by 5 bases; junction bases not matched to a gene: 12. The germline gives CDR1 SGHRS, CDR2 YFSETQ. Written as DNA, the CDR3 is TGCGCCAGCAGCTTGCTTCTACAGGGGGCCATGGGTACTGAAGCTTTCTTT. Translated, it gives CASSLLLQGAMGTEAFF.

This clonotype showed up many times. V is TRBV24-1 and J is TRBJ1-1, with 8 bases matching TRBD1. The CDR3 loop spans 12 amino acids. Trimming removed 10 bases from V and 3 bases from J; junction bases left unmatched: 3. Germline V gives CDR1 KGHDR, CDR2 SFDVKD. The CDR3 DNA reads TGTGCCACACAGGGACAGGACACTGAAGCTTTCTTT. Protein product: CATQGQDTEAFF.

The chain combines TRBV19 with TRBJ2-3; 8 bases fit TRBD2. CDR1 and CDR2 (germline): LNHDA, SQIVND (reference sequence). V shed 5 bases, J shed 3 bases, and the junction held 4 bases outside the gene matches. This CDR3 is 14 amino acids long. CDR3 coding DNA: TGTGCCAGTAGTCCCCGCGGGGGGACAGATACGCAGTATTTT. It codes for CASSPRGGTDTQYF. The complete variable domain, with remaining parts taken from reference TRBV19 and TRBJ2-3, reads DGGITQSPKYLFRKEGQNVTLSCEQNLNHDAMYWYRQDPGQGLRLIYYSQIVNDFQKGDIAEGYSVSREKKESFPLTVTSAQKNPTAFYLCASSPRGGTDTQYFGPGTRLTVL.

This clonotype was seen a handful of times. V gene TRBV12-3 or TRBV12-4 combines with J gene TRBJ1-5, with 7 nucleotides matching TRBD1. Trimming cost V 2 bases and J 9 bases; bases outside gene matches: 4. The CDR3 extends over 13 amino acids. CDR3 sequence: CASSLYRGGPQHF. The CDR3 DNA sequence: TGTGCCAGCAGTTTATACAGGGGAGGGCCCCAGCATTTT.

The CDR3 DNA sequence: TGCGCCAGCAGCCAAGATCAGGGGAGGACTGAAGCTTTCTTT. It specifies CASSQDQGRTEAFF. This rearrangement joins TRBV4-1 to TRBJ1-1, with D perhaps matching TRBD1 (6 bases). V lost 0 bases, J lost 5 bases, and 10 bases lay in between. Germline-derived CDR1 and CDR2 are MGHRA and YSYEKL. The CDR3 consists of 14 residues.

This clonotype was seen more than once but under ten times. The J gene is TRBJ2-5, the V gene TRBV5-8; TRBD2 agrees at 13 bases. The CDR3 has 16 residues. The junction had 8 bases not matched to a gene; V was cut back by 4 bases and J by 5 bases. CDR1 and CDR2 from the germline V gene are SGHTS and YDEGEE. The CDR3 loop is CASSRRLAGGRETQYF. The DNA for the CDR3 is TGTGCCAGCAGCCGGCGACTAGCGGGGGGAAGGGAGACCCAGTACTTC.

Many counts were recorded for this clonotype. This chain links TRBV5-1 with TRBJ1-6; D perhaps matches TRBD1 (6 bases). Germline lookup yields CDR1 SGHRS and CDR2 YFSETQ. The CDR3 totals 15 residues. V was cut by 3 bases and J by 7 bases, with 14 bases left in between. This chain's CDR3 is CASSYESRGNSPLHF. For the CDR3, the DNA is TGCGCCAGCAGCTACGAGAGTAGGGGGAATTCACCCCTCCACTTT.